The rows below give T cell receptor beta chains drawn from one sample of a study of technical replicates of blood from a handful of donors. The protocol was immunoSEQ multiplex PCR, while the TCRdb copy is restricted to in-frame clones and leaves out a portion. The table lists about 88,000 clones, approximately 90% of them singletons. The sample taken for sequencing was T cells isolated from PBMCs. The receptors here all came from a human donor in good health. Both conserved end residues are trimmed from each CDR3.

cdr3_aa: AISGGDRWVIFSYNEQF
j_call: TRBJ2-1
v_call: TRBV10-3

cdr3_aa: ASSRGGTVMNTEAF
j_call: TRBJ1-1
v_call: TRBV4-1

cdr3_aa: ASSQFEQALPGYT
j_call: TRBJ1-2
v_call: TRBV4-1

cdr3_aa: ASSQVSRRERTGELF
j_call: TRBJ2-2
v_call: TRBV4-1

cdr3_aa: ASSSRGNPYEQY
j_call: TRBJ2-7
v_call: TRBV5-1

cdr3_aa: ASSTIRGSNEQF
j_call: TRBJ2-1
v_call: TRBV11-3

cdr3_aa: ATSDRASPLH
j_call: TRBJ1-6
v_call: TRBV13

cdr3_aa: ASSTTGGSTDTQY
j_call: TRBJ2-3
v_call: TRBV6-9

cdr3_aa: ASSKTGYNEKLF
j_call: TRBJ1-4
v_call: TRBV19

cdr3_aa: ASSLIGGAHEQY
j_call: TRBJ2-7
v_call: TRBV11-3

cdr3_aa: ASSQRTSGAYYEQY
j_call: TRBJ2-7
v_call: TRBV4-1

cdr3_aa: ASFGRGAGNYEQY
j_call: TRBJ2-7
v_call: TRBV6-5

cdr3_aa: ASSGGRIGKLF
j_call: TRBJ1-4
v_call: TRBV27

cdr3_aa: ASSPSDRGYSNQPQH
j_call: TRBJ1-5
v_call: TRBV16

cdr3_aa: ASSPDSTEAF
j_call: TRBJ1-1
v_call: TRBV9

cdr3_aa: ASSPGGPYEQY
j_call: TRBJ2-7
v_call: TRBV28

cdr3_aa: ASSIPDSGEQY
j_call: TRBJ2-7
v_call: TRBV5-1

cdr3_aa: ASSSQVHTEAF
j_call: TRBJ1-1
v_call: TRBV4-1

cdr3_aa: ASSLRLGPTHSYEQY
j_call: TRBJ2-7
v_call: TRBV7-4

cdr3_aa: ASSERTLGPQSYEQY
j_call: TRBJ2-7
v_call: TRBV10-1

cdr3_aa: ASSLGGQGANVLT
j_call: TRBJ2-6
v_call: TRBV5-4

cdr3_aa: ASSLGQGSYEQY
j_call: TRBJ2-7
v_call: TRBV5-4

cdr3_aa: ASSLAYFGGILPRSSYEQY
j_call: TRBJ2-7
v_call: TRBV5-1

cdr3_aa: SVEGGLTSSYEQY
j_call: TRBJ2-7
v_call: TRBV29-1

cdr3_aa: ASRRLVVTGELF
j_call: TRBJ2-2
v_call: TRBV27

cdr3_aa: ASSPRGGMNTEAF
j_call: TRBJ1-1
v_call: TRBV6-5

cdr3_aa: SVEGARNTGELF
j_call: TRBJ2-2
v_call: TRBV29-1

cdr3_aa: ASSQGLTTTDSYEQY
j_call: TRBJ2-7
v_call: TRBV4-1

cdr3_aa: ASTRRTASYNEQF
j_call: TRBJ2-1
v_call: TRBV6-1